Each of the 16 T cell receptor beta chains below was sequenced from the same sample in a study of preoperative IRX-2 immunotherapy in early breast cancer. Treatment specified: preoperative locoregional IRX-2 cytokine immunotherapy. Sequencing used immunoSEQ multiplex PCR; TCRdb keeps in-frame clones, though not all of them. This sample has some 99,000 clones, with just over 85% found just once. The sample here was tumor tissue, taken after IRX-2 immunotherapy. The receptors derive from a human donor with breast cancer.

The chain joins TRBV28 to TRBJ2-7, with TRBD1 as a possible D gene (6 bases). The CDR3 loop spans 13 amino acids. Germline-derived CDR1 and CDR2 are MDHEN and SYDVKM. V was trimmed by 10 bases and J by 2 bases, leaving 15 bases between them. In DNA form, the CDR3 reads TGTGCCACTACCGGGACAAGGACCTACGAGCAGTACTTC. This sequence encodes CATTGTRTYEQYF.

The rearrangement uses TRBV29-1 and TRBJ2-5; 9 nucleotides agree with TRBD2. The CDR3 runs 12 residues. J lost 5 bases, V lost 6 bases, and 4 bases had no gene match. The germline V gene has CDR1 SQVTM and CDR2 ANQGSEA. The CDR3 sequence is CSVLAGPETQYF. The CDR3 DNA follows: TGCAGCGTCCTAGCGGGGCCGGAGACCCAGTACTTC.

This sequence joins TRBV6-4 and TRBJ1-4; 7 positions agree with TRBD1. V shed 6 bases, J shed 5 bases, and the junction held 6 bases outside the gene matches. The germline gives CDR1 MRHNA, CDR2 SNTAGT. The CDR3 length is 14 residues. Here the CDR3 DNA reads TGTGCCAGCAGCACGACAGGGAACAATGAAAAACTGTTTTTT. The encoded protein is CASSTTGNNEKLFF.

This chain joins TRBV11-3 and TRBJ1-4; 7 bases agree with TRBD1. The V and J ends lost 3 bases and 5 bases, in that order; junction bases with no gene match: 9. Germline lookup yields CDR1 SGHNT and CDR2 YENEEA. The CDR3 runs 16 residues. CDR3 sequence reads: CASSLGPTGSNEKLFF. CDR3 in DNA: TGTGCCAGCAGCTTGGGGCCGACAGGGTCAAATGAAAAACTGTTTTTT.

The V gene is TRBV2, the J gene TRBJ1-6; 12 bases line up with TRBD1. Germline CDR1 and CDR2: SNHLY and FYNNEI. V lost 6 bases to trimming and J lost 10 bases; unmatched junction nucleotides: 4. This CDR3 has 14 residues. The CDR3 DNA reads TGTGCCAGCAGCCGGGGACAGGGGGCATCACCCCTCCACTTT. Encoded protein: CASSRGQGASPLHF.

This chain uses TRBV11-3 with TRBJ1-6; D not certain. Germline lookup yields CDR1 SGHNT and CDR2 YENEEA. This CDR3 is 15 amino acids long. The germline V and J ends were trimmed by 2 bases and 7 bases, with 12 bases remaining between them. DNA of the CDR3: TGTGCCAGCAGCTTATTCCGGGGAGGCAATTCACCCCTCCACTTT. Translation: CASSLFRGGNSPLHF.

V is TRBV6-8 and J is TRBJ1-2, with no clear D. This CDR3 has 15 residues. V shed 2 bases and J shed 7 bases, with 17 bases lying between them. Germline assignment: CDR1 MNHGY and CDR2 SAAAGT. The CDR3 is CASSYHPASGSGYTF. The CDR3 DNA is TGTGCCAGCAGTTACCATCCGGCCTCGGGCTCTGGCTACACCTTC.

The chain recombines TRBV5-1 with TRBJ2-2; the D is unclear. Germline values: CDR1 SGHRS, CDR2 YFSETQ. V was trimmed by 4 bases and J by 2 bases, leaving 12 bases between them. CDR3 length: 15 residues. The CDR3 sequence is CASSPRVFNTGELFF. In nucleotides, the CDR3 is TGCGCCAGCAGCCCCAGAGTATTTAACACCGGGGAGCTGTTTTTT.

The genes are TRBV29-1 and TRBJ2-1, with 10 bases matching TRBD2. CDR3 length equals 16 residues. Germline assignment: CDR1 SQVTM and CDR2 ANQGSEA. CDR3 nucleotides: TGCGCCAGCAGCCAAGGACTAGCGGATCCCTACAATGAGCAGTTCTTC. Its translation: CASSQGLADPYNEQFF.

The chain uses TRBV6-7 and TRBJ2-7; D ambiguous. TRBV6-7 is an open reading frame, and its role is uncertain. V lost 8 bases, J lost 3 bases, and 8 bases lay in between. The CDR3 loop spans 11 amino acids. The CDR3 DNA follows: TGTGCCAGCGGGTCAAGCTACGAGCAGTACTTC. This translates into CASGSSYEQYF.

The V gene is TRBV5-1, the J gene TRBJ1-6; D uncertain. This CDR3 comprises 14 residues. From germline, CDR1 is SGHRS and CDR2 YFSETQ. V was clipped by 0 bases and J by 5 bases, with 6 bases between them. CDR3 nucleotides: TGCGCCAGCAGCTTGGAAGGGAATAATTCACCCCTCCACTTT. Its translation is CASSLEGNNSPLHF.

This chain uses TRBV19 with TRBJ2-4; D might be TRBD2 (5 bases). CDR3 length: 12 amino acids. Trimming removed 1 base at V and 9 bases at J, with 7 bases between. Germline loops: CDR1 LNHDA, CDR2 SQIVND (reference sequence). As DNA, the CDR3 is TGTGCCAGTAGTATAGTGGGAGCCATTCAGTACTTC. Translation gives CASSIVGAIQYF.

The genes are TRBV15 and TRBJ1-5; the D gene is possibly TRBD1 (6 bases). V dropped 4 bases and J dropped 3 bases, with 13 bases sitting between them. The V gene's germline CDR1 is LNHNV and CDR2 YYDKDF (reference sequence). CDR3 size: 15 residues. The CDR3 loop is CATSKGGGNNQPQHF. In nucleotides, the CDR3 is TGTGCCACCAGCAAAGGGGGAGGAAACAATCAGCCCCAGCATTTT.

The chain uses TRBV5-1 and TRBJ2-2; tentative D call: TRBD1 (6 bases). The CDR3 extends over 14 amino acids. Germline loops: CDR1 SGHRS, CDR2 YFSETQ. V was shortened by 4 bases and J by 1 base, with 8 bases between the two germline ends. CDR3 bases: TGCGCCAGCAGCGCGACAGGGAACACCGGGGAGCTGTTTTTT. This encodes CASSATGNTGELFF.

This chain joins TRBV18 and TRBJ2-3, with TRBD2 as a possible D gene (6 bases). Germline V lookup: CDR1 KGHSH, CDR2 LQKENI. V gave up 4 bases and J gave up 3 bases, with 17 bases separating them. CDR3 size: 16 residues. The CDR3 bases are TGTGCCAGCTCACAGCACCCACTAGCAGGTACAGATACGCAGTATTTT. Protein: CASSQHPLAGTDTQYF.

The V gene is TRBV18, the J gene TRBJ2-7; D call uncertain. From germline, CDR1 is KGHSH and CDR2 LQKENI. Trimming cost V 1 base and J 0 bases, with 7 bases left between them. This CDR3 has 14 residues. DNA for the CDR3: TGTGCCAGCTCACCACGCCCGGCCTCCTACGAGCAGTACTTC. This encodes CASSPRPASYEQYF.